The 10 T cell receptor beta chains given below trace back to one sample, sequenced in a study of cytomegalovirus exposure and HLA in healthy donors. The PCR contained 60 Vbeta and 13 Jbeta primers. Assay used: immunoSEQ multiplex PCR; TCRdb lists only in-frame clones, some missing. The table shows about 120,000 clones, with 80% occurring only once. Sequenced material: PBMCs. These receptors were taken from a female donor in good health and CMV-seropositive.

J is TRBJ1-6 and V is TRBV5-1, with 9 bases lining up with TRBD1. CDR1 is SGHRS and CDR2 is YFSETQ in the germline V gene. The CDR3 is made up of 15 amino acids. V lost 0 bases, J lost 13 bases, and 8 bases stayed unmatched. This CDR3 is CASSLGRGQGHPLHF. CDR3 coding DNA: TGCGCCAGCAGCTTGGGCAGGGGACAGGGCCATCCCCTCCACTTT.

The V call is TRBV7-2, the J call TRBJ2-5; TRBD2 matches 10 bases. Germline lookup yields CDR1 SGHTA and CDR2 FQGNSA. This CDR3 has 14 residues. With 3 bases clipped from V and 4 bases from J, the junction kept 2 bases outside the gene matches. The CDR3: CASSFLAGGETQYF. The CDR3 DNA reads TGTGCCAGCAGCTTCTTAGCGGGGGGAGAGACCCAGTACTTC.

This clone turned up a few times. V usage is TRBV28 and J usage is TRBJ1-4; unclear D gene. CDR3 size: 14 residues. From germline, CDR1 is MDHEN and CDR2 SYDVKM. The ends were cut back, 8 bases at V and 1 base at J, with 11 bases in the middle. CDR3 residues: CASRETETNEKLFF. The CDR3 DNA sequence: TGTGCCAGCCGGGAAACGGAAACTAATGAAAAACTGTTTTTT. Full variable domain (rest looked up from reference TRBV28 and TRBJ1-4): DVKVTQSSRYLVKRTGEKVFLECVQDMDHENMFWYRQDPGLGLRLIYFSYDVKMKEKGDIPEGYSVSREKKERFSLILESASTNQTSMYLCASRETETNEKLFFGSGTQLSVL.

This rearrangement joins TRBV14 to TRBJ1-2; D is unclear. V shed 4 bases and J shed 6 bases, with 9 bases lying between them. This CDR3 has 12 residues. Germline V CDR1 and CDR2: SGHDN, FVKESK. The CDR3 nucleotides read TGTGCCAGCAGCCCCGGAGGAGATGGCTACACCTTC. Translated: CASSPGGDGYTF. The full variable domain, rest sourced from reference TRBV14 and TRBJ1-2, is EAGVTQFPSHSVIEKGQTVTLRCDPISGHDNLYWYRRVMGKEIKFLLHFVKESKQDESGMPNNRFLAERTGGTYSTLKVQPAELEDSGVYFCASSPGGDGYTFGSGTRLTVV.

The V gene is TRBV2, the J gene TRBJ1-1; a possible D gene is TRBD1 (6 bases). V was clipped by 4 bases and J by 10 bases, with 13 bases between them. Germline V gene data show CDR1 as SNHLY and CDR2 as FYNNEI. The CDR3 is 12 residues long. The CDR3 spells CASSGTVVTAFF. The CDR3 DNA is TGTGCCAGCAGTGGGACAGTTGTGACAGCTTTCTTT.

This rearrangement joins TRBV19 to TRBJ2-1, with 15 bases matching TRBD2. This CDR3 contains 14 residues. Trimming removed 8 bases from V and 5 bases from J; junction bases left unmatched: 1. Germline V CDR1 and CDR2: LNHDA, SQIVND (reference sequence). The CDR3 is CASRTSGGDNEQFF. The CDR3 DNA reads as TGTGCCAGTCGGACTAGCGGGGGGGACAATGAGCAGTTCTTC.

V and J are TRBV5-1 and TRBJ2-1, with TRBD2 matching 7 bases. The V gene's germline CDR1 is SGHRS and CDR2 YFSETQ. The CDR3 is 15 amino acids. The J segment lost 6 bases and the V segment lost 0 bases, leaving 6 bases of the junction unmatched. In DNA, the CDR3 is TGCGCCAGCAGCTTGGGGCCTAGCGGCTTCAATGAGCAGTTCTTC. It is translated as CASSLGPSGFNEQFF.

The J gene is TRBJ1-3, the V gene TRBV6-6; 10 bases align to TRBD1. CDR1 and CDR2 (germline): MNHNY, SVGAGI (reference sequence). The CDR3 covers 16 residues. J gave up 3 bases and V 8 bases, and 10 bases lay outside the gene matches. This chain's CDR3 is CASSTLGQGLGNTIYF. In DNA, the CDR3 is TGTGCCAGCTCCACTCTGGGACAGGGGCTTGGAAACACCATATATTTT.

The V and J genes are TRBV10-3 and TRBJ1-2; maybe TRBD1 (6 bases). Germline lookup yields CDR1 ENHRY and CDR2 SYGVKD. The CDR3 has 12 residues. V lost 3 bases and J 8 bases, leaving 10 bases between the germline ends. The CDR3 DNA reads TGTGCCATCAGTGACAGGGGTCACGGCTACACCTTC. It specifies CAISDRGHGYTF.

This clone was counted between two and nine times. V gene TRBV4-2 combines with J gene TRBJ2-4; D perhaps matches TRBD1 (6 bases). The V end was cut by 1 base, the J end by 2 bases, with 12 bases between. Germline CDR1 LGHNA, CDR2 YNFKEQ. This CDR3 has 16 amino acids. The CDR3 sequence is CASSQVGQGSKNIQYF. CDR3 bases: TGTGCCAGCAGCCAAGTTGGTCAGGGGTCCAAAAACATTCAGTACTTC.